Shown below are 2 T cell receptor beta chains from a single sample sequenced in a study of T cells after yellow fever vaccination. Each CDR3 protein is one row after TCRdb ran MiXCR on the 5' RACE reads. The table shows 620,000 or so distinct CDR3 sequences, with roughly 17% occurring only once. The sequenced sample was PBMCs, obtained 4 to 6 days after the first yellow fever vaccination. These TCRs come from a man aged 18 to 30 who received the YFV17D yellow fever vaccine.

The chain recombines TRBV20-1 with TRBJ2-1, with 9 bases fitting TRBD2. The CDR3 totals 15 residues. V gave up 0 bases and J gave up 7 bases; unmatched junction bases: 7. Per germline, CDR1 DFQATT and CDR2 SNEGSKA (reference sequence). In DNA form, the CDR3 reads TGCAGTGCTAGAGATATTAGCGGGGGTTTAAATGAGCAGTTCTTC. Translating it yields CSARDISGGLNEQFF.

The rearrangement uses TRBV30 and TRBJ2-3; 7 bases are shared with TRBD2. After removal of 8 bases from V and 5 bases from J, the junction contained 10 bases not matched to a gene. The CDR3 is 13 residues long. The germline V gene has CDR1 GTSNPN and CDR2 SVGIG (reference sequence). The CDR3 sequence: CALKGPGGDTQYF. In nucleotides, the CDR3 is TGTGCCCTTAAAGGACCGGGGGGAGATACGCAGTATTTT.